The present TCR beta chain was sequenced within a study of blood T cell repertoires in COVID-19. The repertoire was sequenced with immunoSEQ multiplex PCR; TCRdb's copy has only in-frame clones and lacks some. Altogether about 180,000 clones are present, roughly 84% being singletons, with the ten largest covering approximately 18%. Germline V gene data show CDR1 as LGHDT and CDR2 as YNNKEL (reference sequence). The CDR3 is 16 residues long. V was cut by 5 bases and J by 2 bases, with 18 bases left in between. In its sample, this clone was seen once. The rearrangement joins TRBV3-1 (or the pseudogene TRBV3-2) to TRBJ2-5; D perhaps matches TRBD1 (6 bases). This TCR was recovered from a man aged 55 to 70 who had recovered from COVID-19. The sample comprised PBMCs or T cells enriched from blood (not recorded which). The CDR3: CASSRVRGGKQETQYF. CDR3 in DNA: TGTGCCAGCAGCAGGGTCAGGGGCGGCAAACAAGAGACCCAGTACTTC.